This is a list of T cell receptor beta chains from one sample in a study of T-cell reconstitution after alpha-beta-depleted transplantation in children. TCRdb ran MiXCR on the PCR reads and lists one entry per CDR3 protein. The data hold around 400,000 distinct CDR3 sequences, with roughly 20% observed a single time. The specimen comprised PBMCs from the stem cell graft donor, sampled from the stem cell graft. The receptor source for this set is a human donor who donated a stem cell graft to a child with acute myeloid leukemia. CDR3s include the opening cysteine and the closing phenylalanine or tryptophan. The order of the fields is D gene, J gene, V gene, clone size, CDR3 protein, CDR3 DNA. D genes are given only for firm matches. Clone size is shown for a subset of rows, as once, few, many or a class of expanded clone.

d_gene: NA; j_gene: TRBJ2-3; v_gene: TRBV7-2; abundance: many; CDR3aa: CASSLGLASTDTQYF; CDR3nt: TGTGCCAGCAGTCTGGGGCTAGCAAGCACAGATACGCAGTATTTT
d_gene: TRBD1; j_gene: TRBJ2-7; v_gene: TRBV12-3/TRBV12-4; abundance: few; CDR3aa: CASLRTGPSRYEQYF; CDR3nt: TGTGCCAGCCTGAGGACAGGGCCTAGTAGGTACGAGCAGTACTTC
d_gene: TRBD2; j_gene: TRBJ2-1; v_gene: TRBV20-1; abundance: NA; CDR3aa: CSALPRTSGKDEQFF; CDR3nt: TGCAGTGCTCTCCCCCGGACTAGCGGGAAGGATGAGCAGTTCTTC
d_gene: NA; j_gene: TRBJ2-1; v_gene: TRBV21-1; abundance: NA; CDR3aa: CASSEGGYNEQFF; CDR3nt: TGTGCCAGCAGCGAGGGGGGTTACAATGAGCAGTTCTTC
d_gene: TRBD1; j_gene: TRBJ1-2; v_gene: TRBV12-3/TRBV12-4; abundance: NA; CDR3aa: CASRPGQGNYGYTF; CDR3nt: TGTGCCAGCAGGCCGGGACAGGGAAACTATGGCTACACCTTC
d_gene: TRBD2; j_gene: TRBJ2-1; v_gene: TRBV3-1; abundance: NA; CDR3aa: CASRLGSGRAMNEQFF; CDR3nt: TGTGCCAGCCGTCTGGGAAGCGGGAGGGCGATGAATGAGCAGTTCTTC
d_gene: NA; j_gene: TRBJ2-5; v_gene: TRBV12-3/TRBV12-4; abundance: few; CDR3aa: CASSQGITQETQYF; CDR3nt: TGTGCCAGCAGTCAAGGGATAACACAAGAGACCCAGTACTTC
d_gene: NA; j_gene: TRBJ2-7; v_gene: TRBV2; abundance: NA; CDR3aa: CASRADSAYEQYF; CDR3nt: TGTGCCAGCAGGGCGGACTCAGCCTACGAGCAGTACTTC
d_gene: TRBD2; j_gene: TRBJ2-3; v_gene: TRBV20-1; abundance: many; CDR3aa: CSASRLAGDLWTDTQYF; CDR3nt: TGCAGTGCTAGCCGACTAGCGGGAGATCTTTGGACAGATACGCAGTATTTT
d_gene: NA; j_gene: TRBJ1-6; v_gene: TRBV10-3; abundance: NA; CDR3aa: CAISESRPKDSPLHF; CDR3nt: TGTGCCATCAGTGAGTCGAGGCCCAAGGATTCACCCCTCCACTTT
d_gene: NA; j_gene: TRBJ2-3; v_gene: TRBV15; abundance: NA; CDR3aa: CATSRVAPLSTDTQYF; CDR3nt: TGTGCCACCAGCAGAGTGGCTCCCCTTAGCACAGATACGCAGTATTTT
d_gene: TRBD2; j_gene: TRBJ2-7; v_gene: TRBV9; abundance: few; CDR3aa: CASSLGLAGGLTEQYF; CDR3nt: TGTGCCAGCAGCCTAGGACTAGCGGGAGGGCTCACCGAGCAGTACTTC
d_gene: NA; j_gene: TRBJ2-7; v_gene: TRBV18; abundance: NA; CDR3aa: CASSPPLTGRYEQYF; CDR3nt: TGTGCCAGCTCACCACCGCTGACAGGGAGGTACGAGCAGTACTTC
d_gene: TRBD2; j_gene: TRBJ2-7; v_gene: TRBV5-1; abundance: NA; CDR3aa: CASSKGLAQSYEQYF; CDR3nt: TGCGCCAGCAGCAAGGGACTAGCGCAGTCCTACGAGCAGTACTTC
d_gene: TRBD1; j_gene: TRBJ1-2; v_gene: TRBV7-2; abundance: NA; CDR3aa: CASSSQGTGLPNYGYTF; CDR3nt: TGTGCCAGCAGCTCTCAGGGGACAGGGTTGCCTAACTATGGCTACACCTTC
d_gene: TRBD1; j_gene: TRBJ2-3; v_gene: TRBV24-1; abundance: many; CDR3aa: CATSDPPGGSTDTQYF; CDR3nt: TGTGCCACCAGTGACCCCCCAGGGGGAAGCACAGATACGCAGTATTTT
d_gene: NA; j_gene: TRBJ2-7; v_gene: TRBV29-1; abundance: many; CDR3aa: CSVPRDTSSGGEQYF; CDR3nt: TGCAGCGTGCCTCGGGACACCTCCAGTGGGGGCGAGCAGTACTTC
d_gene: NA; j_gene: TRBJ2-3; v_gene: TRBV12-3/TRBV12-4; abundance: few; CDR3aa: CASRSLGYTQYF; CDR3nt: TGTGCCAGCCGAAGTTTGGGGTATACGCAGTATTTT
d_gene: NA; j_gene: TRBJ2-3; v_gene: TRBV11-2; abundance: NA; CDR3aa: CASSRRGGGIADTQYF; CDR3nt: TGTGCCAGCAGCCGAAGAGGGGGCGGGATCGCAGATACGCAGTATTTT
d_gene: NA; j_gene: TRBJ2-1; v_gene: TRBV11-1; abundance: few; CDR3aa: CASSLGRGGSEQFF; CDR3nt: TGTGCCAGCAGCTTAGGCAGGGGAGGGAGTGAGCAGTTCTTC
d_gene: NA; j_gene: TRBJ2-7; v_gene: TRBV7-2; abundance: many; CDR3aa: CASSLGADYSYEQYF; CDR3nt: TGTGCCAGCAGCTTAGGGGCGGACTACTCCTACGAGCAGTACTTC
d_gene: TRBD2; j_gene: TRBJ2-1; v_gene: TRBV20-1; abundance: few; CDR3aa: CSARDNPTSGPEYSYNEQFF; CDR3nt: TGCAGTGCTAGAGATAACCCGACTAGCGGGCCAGAATACTCCTACAATGAGCAGTTCTTC
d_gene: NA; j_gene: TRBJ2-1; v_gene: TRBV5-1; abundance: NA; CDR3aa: CASSLAQRRLDEQFF; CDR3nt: TGCGCCAGCAGCTTGGCCCAGAGGAGGCTCGATGAGCAGTTCTTC
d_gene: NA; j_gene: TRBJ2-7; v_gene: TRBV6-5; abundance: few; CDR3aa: CASSYSGSGAHEQYF; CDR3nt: TGTGCCAGCAGTTACTCGGGTTCCGGGGCCCACGAGCAGTACTTC
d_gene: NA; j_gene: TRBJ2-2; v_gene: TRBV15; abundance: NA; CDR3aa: CATTSRTRLGTGELFF; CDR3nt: TGTGCCACCACCTCGCGGACAAGACTGGGGACCGGGGAGCTGTTTTTT
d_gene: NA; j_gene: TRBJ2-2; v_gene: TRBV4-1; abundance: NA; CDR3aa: CASSQDRSLAGELFF; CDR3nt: TGCGCCAGCAGCCAAGATCGATCCCTGGCGGGGGAGCTGTTTTTT